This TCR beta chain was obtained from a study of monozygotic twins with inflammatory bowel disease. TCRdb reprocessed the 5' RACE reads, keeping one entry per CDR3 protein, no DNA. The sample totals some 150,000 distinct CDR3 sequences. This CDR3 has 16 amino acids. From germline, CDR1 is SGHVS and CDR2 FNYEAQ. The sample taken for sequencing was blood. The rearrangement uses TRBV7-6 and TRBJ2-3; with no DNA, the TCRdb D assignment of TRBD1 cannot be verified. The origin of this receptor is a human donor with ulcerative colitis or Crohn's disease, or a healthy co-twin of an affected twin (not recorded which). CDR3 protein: CASSPIRGSGADTQYF.